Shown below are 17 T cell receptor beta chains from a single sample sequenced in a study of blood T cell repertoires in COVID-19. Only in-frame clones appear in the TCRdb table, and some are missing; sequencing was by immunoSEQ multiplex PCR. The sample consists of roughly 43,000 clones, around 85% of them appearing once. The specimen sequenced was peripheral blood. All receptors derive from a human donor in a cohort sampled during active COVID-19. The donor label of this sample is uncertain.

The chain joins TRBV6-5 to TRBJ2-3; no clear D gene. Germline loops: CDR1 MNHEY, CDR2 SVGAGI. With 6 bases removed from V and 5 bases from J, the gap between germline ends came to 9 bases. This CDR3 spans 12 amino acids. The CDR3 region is CASSKRRDTQYF. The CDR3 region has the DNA TGTGCCAGCAGCAAGCGTAGAGATACGCAGTATTTT.

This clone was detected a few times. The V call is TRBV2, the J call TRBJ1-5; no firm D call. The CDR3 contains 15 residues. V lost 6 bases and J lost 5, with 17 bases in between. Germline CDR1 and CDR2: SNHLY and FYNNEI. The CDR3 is CASRLFSGGDQPQHF. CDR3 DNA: TGTGCCAGCAGACTTTTCTCGGGTGGCGATCAGCCCCAGCATTTT.

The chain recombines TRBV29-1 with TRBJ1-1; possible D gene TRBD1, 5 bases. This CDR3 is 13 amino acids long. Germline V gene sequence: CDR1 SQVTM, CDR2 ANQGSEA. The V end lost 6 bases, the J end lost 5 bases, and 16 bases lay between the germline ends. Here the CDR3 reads CSVGGRVETEAFF. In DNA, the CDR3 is TGCAGCGTGGGCGGCAGGGTGGAAACTGAAGCTTTCTTT.

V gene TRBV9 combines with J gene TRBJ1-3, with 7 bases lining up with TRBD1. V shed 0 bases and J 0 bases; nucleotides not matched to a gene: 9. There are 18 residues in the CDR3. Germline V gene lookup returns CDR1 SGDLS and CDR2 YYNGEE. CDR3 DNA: TGTGCCAGCAGCGTAGACTCGTGGACAGGTAACTCTGGAAACACCATATATTTT. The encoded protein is CASSVDSWTGNSGNTIYF.

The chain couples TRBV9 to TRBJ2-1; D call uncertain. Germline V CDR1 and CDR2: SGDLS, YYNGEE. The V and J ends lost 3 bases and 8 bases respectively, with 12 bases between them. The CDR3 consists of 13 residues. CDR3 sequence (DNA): TGTGCCAGCAGCGCGCACTATAACTATGAGCAGTTCTTC. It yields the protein CASSAHYNYEQFF.

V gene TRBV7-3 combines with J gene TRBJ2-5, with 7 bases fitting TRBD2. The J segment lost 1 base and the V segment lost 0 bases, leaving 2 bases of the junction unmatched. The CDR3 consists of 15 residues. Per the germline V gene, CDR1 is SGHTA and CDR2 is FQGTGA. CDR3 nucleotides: TGTGCCAGCAGCTTAACCCCGGGGGGCCAAGAGACCCAGTACTTC. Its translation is CASSLTPGGQETQYF. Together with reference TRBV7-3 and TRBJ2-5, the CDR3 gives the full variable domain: GAGVSQTPSNKVTEKGKYVELRCDPISGHTALYWYRQSLGQGPEFLIYFQGTGAADDSGLPNDRFFAVRPEGSVSTLKIQRTERGDSAVYLCASSLTPGGQETQYFGPGTRLLVL.

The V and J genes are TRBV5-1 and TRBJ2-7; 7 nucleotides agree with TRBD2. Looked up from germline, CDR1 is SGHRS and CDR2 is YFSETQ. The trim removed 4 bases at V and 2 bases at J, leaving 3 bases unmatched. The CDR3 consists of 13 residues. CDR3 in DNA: TGCGCCAGCAGCACCGGGGGGACCTACGAGCAGTACTTC. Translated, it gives CASSTGGTYEQYF.

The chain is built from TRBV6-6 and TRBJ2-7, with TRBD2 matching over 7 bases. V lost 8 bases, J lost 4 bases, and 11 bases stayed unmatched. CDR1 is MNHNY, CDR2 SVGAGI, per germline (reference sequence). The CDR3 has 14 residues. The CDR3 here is CASGQSGEGYEQYF. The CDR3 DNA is TGTGCCAGCGGACAAAGCGGGGAGGGATACGAGCAGTACTTC.

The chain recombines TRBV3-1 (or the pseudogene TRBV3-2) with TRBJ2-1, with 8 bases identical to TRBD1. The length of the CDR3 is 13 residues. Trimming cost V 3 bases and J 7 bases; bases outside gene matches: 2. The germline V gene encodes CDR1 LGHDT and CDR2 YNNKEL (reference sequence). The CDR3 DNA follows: TGTGCCAGCAGCCACGACAGGGGAAATGAGCAGTTCTTC. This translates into CASSHDRGNEQFF.

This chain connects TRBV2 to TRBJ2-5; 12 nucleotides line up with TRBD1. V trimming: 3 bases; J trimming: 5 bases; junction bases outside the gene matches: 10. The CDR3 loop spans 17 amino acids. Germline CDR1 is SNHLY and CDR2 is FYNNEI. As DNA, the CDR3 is TGTGCCAGCAGTGATGAGGGACAGGGGGCGGCCTTGGAGACCCAGTACTTC. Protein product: CASSDEGQGAALETQYF.

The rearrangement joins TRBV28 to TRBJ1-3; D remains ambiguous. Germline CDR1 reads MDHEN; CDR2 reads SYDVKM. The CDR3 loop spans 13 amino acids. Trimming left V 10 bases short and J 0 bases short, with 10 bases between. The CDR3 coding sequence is TGTGCCACTCTATGGAGCTCTGGAAACACCATATATTTT. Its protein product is CATLWSSGNTIYF. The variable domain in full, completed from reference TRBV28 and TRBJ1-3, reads DVKVTQSSRYLVKRTGEKVFLECVQDMDHENMFWYRQDPGLGLRLIYFSYDVKMKEKGDIPEGYSVSREKKERFSLILESASTNQTSMYLCATLWSSGNTIYFGEGSWLTVV.

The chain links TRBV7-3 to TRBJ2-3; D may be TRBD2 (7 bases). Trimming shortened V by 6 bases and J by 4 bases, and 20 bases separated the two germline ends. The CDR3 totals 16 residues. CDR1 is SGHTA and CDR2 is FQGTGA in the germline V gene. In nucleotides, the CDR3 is TGTGCCAGCAGTTCTGTGGAAACGGGGGGCGCAGATACGCAGTATTTT. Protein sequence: CASSSVETGGADTQYF.

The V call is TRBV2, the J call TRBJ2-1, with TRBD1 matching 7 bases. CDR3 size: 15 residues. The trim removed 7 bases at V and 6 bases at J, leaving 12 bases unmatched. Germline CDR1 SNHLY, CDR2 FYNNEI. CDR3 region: CASTTTGTEGNEQFF. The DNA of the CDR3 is TGTGCCAGCACCACTACCGGGACAGAAGGCAATGAGCAGTTCTTC.

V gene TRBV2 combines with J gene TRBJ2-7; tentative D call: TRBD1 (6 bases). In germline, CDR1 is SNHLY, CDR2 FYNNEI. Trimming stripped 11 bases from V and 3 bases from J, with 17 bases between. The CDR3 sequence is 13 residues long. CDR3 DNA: TGTGCCCGAACCCTACAGGGATTCTACGAGCAGTACTTC. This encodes CARTLQGFYEQYF.

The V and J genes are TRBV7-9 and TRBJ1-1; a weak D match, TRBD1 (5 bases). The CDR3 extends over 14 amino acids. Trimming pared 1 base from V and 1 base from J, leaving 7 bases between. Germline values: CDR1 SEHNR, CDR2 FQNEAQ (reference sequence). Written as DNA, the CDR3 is TGTGCCAGCAGCTTAGGCAGGGCGAACACTGAAGCTTTCTTT. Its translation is CASSLGRANTEAFF. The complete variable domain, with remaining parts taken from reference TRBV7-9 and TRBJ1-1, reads DTGVSQNPRHKITKRGQNVTFRCDPISEHNRLYWYRQTLGQGPEFLTYFQNEAQLEKSRLLSDRFSAERPKGSFSTLEIQRTEQGDSAMYLCASSLGRANTEAFFGQGTRLTVV.

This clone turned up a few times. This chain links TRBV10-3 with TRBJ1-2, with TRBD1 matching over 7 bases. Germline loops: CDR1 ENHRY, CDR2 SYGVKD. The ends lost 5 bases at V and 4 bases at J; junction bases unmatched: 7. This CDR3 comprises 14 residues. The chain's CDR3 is CAISLGQSAYGYTF. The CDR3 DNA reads TGTGCCATCAGTTTGGGACAGAGCGCCTATGGCTACACCTTC.

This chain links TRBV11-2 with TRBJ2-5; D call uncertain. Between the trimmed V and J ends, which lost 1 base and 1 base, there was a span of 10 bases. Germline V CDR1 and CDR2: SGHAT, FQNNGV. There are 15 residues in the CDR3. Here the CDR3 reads CASSLGRLGQETQYF. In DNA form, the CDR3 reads TGTGCCAGCAGCTTAGGAAGGCTAGGCCAAGAGACCCAGTACTTC.